This T cell receptor (beta chain) stems from a study of cytomegalovirus exposure and HLA in healthy donors. Amplification used 60 Vbeta primers and 13 Jbeta primers. Produced via immunoSEQ multiplex PCR; TCRdb's table is partial and in-frame only. Seen here are under 300,000 clones, around 90% observed once, and the top ten hold 1.5% to 2%. As for this clone: What it binds is not known.

Study results and limitations: Later work showed greater clonal expansion in HLA-associated TCR beta chains than in equally common others. The study dropped some indistinguishable V segments, TRBV6-2 and TRBV6-3 among them.

The CDR3 consists of 15 residues. CDR1 is KGHSH and CDR2 is LQKENI in the germline V gene. V was clipped by 3 bases and J by 3 bases; unmatched bases: 5. The sample comprised PBMCs. J is TRBJ2-3 and V is TRBV18, with TRBD2 identical over 8 bases. The sequence came from a girl aged 2 to 10 in good health and CMV-seronegative. CDR3 bases: TGTGCCAGCTCACCCAGTTTAGCGGGGACAGATACGCAGTATTTT. As protein: CASSPSLAGTDTQYF.